A single sample is the source of the 17 T cell receptor beta chains below, sequenced in a study of PD-L1 blockade in urothelial cancer. Sequenced by immunoSEQ multiplex PCR; TCRdb stores in-frame clones only, minus some. The sample lists 40,000 to 55,000 clones; about 88% were seen once. Indicated time point: pretreatment peripheral blood. The sample was PBMCs, taken around atezolizumab (anti-PD-L1) treatment. Receptors originate from a donor aged 40 or over with urothelial cancer.

The V and J genes are TRBV28 and TRBJ2-7, with TRBD1 identical over 9 bases. Germline V gene lookup returns CDR1 MDHEN and CDR2 SYDVKM. This CDR3 has 15 amino acids. The junction had 8 bases not matched to a gene; V was cut back by 7 bases and J by 1 base. CDR3 loop: CASNHGTGLSYEQYF. DNA for the CDR3: TGTGCCAGCAACCACGGGACAGGGTTATCCTACGAGCAGTACTTC.

CDR3 protein: CASTTREASYNEQFF. The CDR3 DNA reads as TGTGCCAGCACCACGCGGGAGGCTTCCTACAATGAGCAGTTCTTC. This chain joins TRBV21-1 and TRBJ2-1; TRBD2 is the table's D call, not checked against the DNA. TRBV21-1 is designated a pseudogene. The CDR3 loop spans 15 amino acids.

V and J are TRBV7-8 and TRBJ1-5, with D uncertain. The CDR3 contains 14 residues. Germline loops: CDR1 SGHVS, CDR2 FQNEAQ. V was shortened by 5 bases and J by 2 bases, with 10 bases between the two germline ends. In nucleotides, the CDR3 is TGTGCCAGCAGCAATCCGGTACGCAATCAGCCCCAGCATTTT. As protein: CASSNPVRNQPQHF.

V gene TRBV5-1 combines with J gene TRBJ1-2, with 9 bases aligning to TRBD1. From germline, CDR1 is SGHRS and CDR2 YFSETQ. The CDR3 length is 17 residues. The V gene end was trimmed by 0 bases and the J gene end by 2 bases; junction bases not matched to a gene: 8. CDR3 protein: CASSLVGQGMANYGYTF. CDR3 coding DNA: TGCGCCAGCAGCTTGGTTGGACAGGGGATGGCGAACTATGGCTACACCTTC. The whole variable domain, filled in from reference TRBV5-1 and TRBJ1-2, reads KAGVTQTPRYLIKTRGQQVTLSCSPISGHRSVSWYQQTPGQGLQFLFEYFSETQRNKGNFPGRFSGRQFSNSRSEMNVSTLELGDSALYLCASSLVGQGMANYGYTFGSGTRLTVV.

This sequence joins TRBV6-1 and TRBJ1-1; D not resolved. Trimming left V 10 bases short and J 3 bases short, with 21 bases between. Germline V lookup: CDR1 MNHNS, CDR2 SASEGT. The CDR3 covers 15 residues. CDR3 nucleotide sequence: TGTGCCACCCGCTCCCGGGAACCCGGGGACACTGAAGCTTTCTTT. Translated: CATRSREPGDTEAFF.

A remark on this clone: Compared with germline, one end of the junction differs, possibly owing to a read error. The J gene is TRBJ2-1, the V gene TRBV7-7; 15 bases align to TRBD2. This CDR3 has 17 amino acids. From germline, CDR1 is SSHAT and CDR2 FNYEAQ (reference sequence). As DNA, the CDR3 is TGTGCTAGCAGCCCGTCGGGACTAGCGGGAGGTTACAATGAGCAGTTCTTC. It is translated as CASSPSGLAGGYNEQFF.

The chain employs TRBV5-4 and TRBJ2-2; D is possibly TRBD2 (6 bases). This CDR3 region has 15 residues. From germline, CDR1 is SGHNT and CDR2 YYREEE (reference sequence). Trimming shortened V by 3 bases and J by 6 bases, and 15 bases separated the two germline ends. The chain's CDR3 is CASSWSSTGAGELFF. For the CDR3, the DNA is TGTGCCAGCAGCTGGAGCTCCACGGGGGCCGGGGAGCTGTTTTTT.

The J gene is TRBJ1-2, the V gene TRBV11-2; 12 bases agree with TRBD1. Germline loops: CDR1 SGHAT, CDR2 FQNNGV. The CDR3 is 17 amino acids. The V and J ends lost 5 bases and 4 bases, in that order; junction bases with no gene match: 11. The DNA for the CDR3 is TGTGCCAGCAGCACAGTCCGCCGGGACAGGGGGCCCTATGGCTACACCTTC. It encodes CASSTVRRDRGPYGYTF.

This clone is a singleton in its sample. The chain uses TRBV7-3 and TRBJ2-1; 9 positions match TRBD1. Germline loops: CDR1 SGHTA, CDR2 FQGTGA. V lost 6 bases to trimming and J lost 8 bases; unmatched junction nucleotides: 8. The CDR3 loop spans 14 amino acids. CDR3 protein: CASSPGQGEDEQFF. CDR3 sequence (DNA): TGTGCCAGCAGTCCGGGACAGGGCGAAGATGAGCAGTTCTTC.

This clone was counted only a few times. The genes are TRBV18 and TRBJ1-2; D may be TRBD1 (6 bases). The V end lost 3 bases, the J end lost 6 bases, and 11 bases lay between the germline ends. Germline V CDR1 and CDR2: KGHSH, LQKENI. The CDR3 has 13 amino acids. Here the CDR3 DNA reads TGTGCCAGCTCACCGGAACAGGGAAATGGCTACACCTTC. Protein sequence: CASSPEQGNGYTF.

The V and J genes are TRBV5-1 and TRBJ2-3, with D possibly TRBD1 on 6 matching bases. The CDR3 spans 16 residues. The V gene lost 0 bases and the J gene lost 0 bases, with 11 bases spanning the gap. From germline, CDR1 is SGHRS and CDR2 YFSETQ. Here the CDR3 reads CASSLAGQGSTDTQYF. The CDR3 DNA follows: TGCGCCAGCAGCTTGGCCGGGCAGGGGAGCACAGATACGCAGTATTTT.

This clone showed up just once. This sequence joins TRBV6-1 and TRBJ1-5; D is possibly TRBD1 (5 bases). Germline loops: CDR1 MNHNS, CDR2 SASEGT. The ends were cut back, 6 bases at V and 1 base at J, with 13 bases in the middle. CDR3 length equals 15 residues. The CDR3 DNA follows: TGTGCCAGCAGCGTAGACAGATCGAGCAATCAGCCCCAGCATTTT. Amino acids: CASSVDRSSNQPQHF.

V and J are TRBV20-1 and TRBJ1-5; D remains ambiguous. The CDR3 spans 11 residues. Between the trimmed V and J ends, which lost 3 bases and 7 bases, there was a span of 7 bases. CDR1 and CDR2 (germline): DFQATT, SNEGSKA (reference sequence). The CDR3 loop is CSARGGQPQHF. CDR3 DNA: TGCAGTGCTAGGGGCGGGCAGCCCCAGCATTTT.

J is TRBJ1-5 and V is TRBV2; D is undetermined. Deletions cut 3 bases from V and 3 bases from J, with 9 bases between. The V gene's germline CDR1 is SNHLY and CDR2 FYNNEI. CDR3 length: 14 residues. In DNA, the CDR3 is TGTGCCAGCAGTGACCCTATGCCCAATCAGCCCCAGCATTTT. It encodes CASSDPMPNQPQHF. Filled out from reference TRBV2 and TRBJ1-5, the complete variable domain reads EPEVTQTPSHQVTQMGQEVILRCVPISNHLYFYWYRQILGQKVEFLVSFYNNEISEKSEIFDDQFSVERPDGSNFTLKIRSTKLEDSAMYFCASSDPMPNQPQHFGDGTRLSIL.

The gene calls are TRBV19 and TRBJ1-1; TRBD1 might be the D (6 bases). The CDR3 is 14 amino acids. V was shortened by 7 bases and J by 7 bases, with 19 bases between the two germline ends. CDR1 and CDR2 (germline): LNHDA, SQIVND (reference sequence). The chain's CDR3 is CASTVPGGRGEAFF. The CDR3 coding sequence is TGTGCCAGTACGGTCCCGGGGGGCCGGGGTGAAGCTTTCTTT.

V and J are TRBV29-1 and TRBJ2-1, with 14 bases fitting TRBD2. Germline trimming cut 8 bases from V and 12 bases from J; bases unmatched to any gene: 9. Per the germline V gene, CDR1 is SQVTM and CDR2 is ANQGSEA. This CDR3 spans 13 amino acids. The DNA for the CDR3 is TGCAGCCAGATGACTAGCGGGAGGGGTGGGCAGTTCTTC. This translates into CSQMTSGRGGQFF.

V is TRBV7-2 and J is TRBJ2-1; weak D call: TRBD2 (6 bases). With 3 bases removed from V and 13 bases from J, the gap between germline ends came to 22 bases. The CDR3 extends over 15 amino acids. The V gene's germline CDR1 is SGHTA and CDR2 FQGNSA. The CDR3 DNA sequence: TGTGCCAGCAGCTTGGACGCTCTTAACCGGGACTCACAGTTCTTC. Translation gives CASSLDALNRDSQFF.